The sequence of this T cell receptor (beta chain) was determined in a study of OX40 agonist ivuxolimab in advanced cancers. Study-level background: The dose-escalation cohort was roughly 83% male, with a mean age of about 60 years, ranging about 20 to 79. Enrollees could have had prior anti-PD-1, anti-PD-L1 or anti-CTLA-4 therapy, which more than 30% had received.

Data came from immunoSEQ multiplex PCR; TCRdb stores just in-frame clones and leaves some out. The profile shows about 69,000 clones, more than 80% of them singletons. Germline-derived CDR1 and CDR2 are SQVTM and ANQGSEA. CDR3 size: 13 residues. V was pared by 4 bases and J by 5 bases, with 12 bases between. A note on this clone: Its target is not known.

Overall study findings and caveats: Expanded clones were, on average, more numerous among CD8+ T cells than CD4+.

The rearrangement uses TRBV29-1 and TRBJ2-1, with D possibly TRBD2 on 6 matching bases. This TCR was sampled from an adult with an advanced solid tumor such as melanoma, head and neck, liver or kidney cancer. This sample comprised CD4+ or CD8+ T cells sorted from blood, obtained in a trial of the OX40 agonist ivuxolimab. The CDR3: CSVGEARHNEQFF. The CDR3 nucleotides read TGCAGCGTTGGGGAGGCTAGACACAATGAGCAGTTCTTC.